This T cell receptor beta chain originates from a study of TIL therapy for anti-PD-1-resistant metastatic lung cancer. For the study at large: Tumors were harvested before any PD-1/PD-L1 blockade. Study-wide points: Infused TIL clonotypes partially replaced the baseline blood repertoire, then decayed over months.

Germline loops: CDR1 SEHNR, CDR2 FQNEAQ (reference sequence). The CDR3 spans 16 residues. The V gene lost 1 base and the J gene lost 2 bases, with 13 bases spanning the gap. A word on this clone: Its antigen is not known.

The immunoSEQ assay was v3. Using immunoSEQ multiplex PCR, the repertoire was profiled, and TCRdb retains in-frame clones only, with some absent. In the table there are about 12,000 clones, approximately 80% of which are singletons. Time point specified: pre-treatment sample, taken before nivolumab and TIL therapy. Patients were adults with stage 4 NSCLC. The sequence derives from a person aged 25-85 years with non-small cell lung cancer. The source material was blood, sampled at baseline. The chain combines TRBV7-9 with TRBJ2-3; unclear D gene. DNA of the CDR3: TGTGCCAGCAGCTTAGGGTATATGACTTTCACAGATACGCAGTATTTT. This gives the protein CASSLGYMTFTDTQYF.